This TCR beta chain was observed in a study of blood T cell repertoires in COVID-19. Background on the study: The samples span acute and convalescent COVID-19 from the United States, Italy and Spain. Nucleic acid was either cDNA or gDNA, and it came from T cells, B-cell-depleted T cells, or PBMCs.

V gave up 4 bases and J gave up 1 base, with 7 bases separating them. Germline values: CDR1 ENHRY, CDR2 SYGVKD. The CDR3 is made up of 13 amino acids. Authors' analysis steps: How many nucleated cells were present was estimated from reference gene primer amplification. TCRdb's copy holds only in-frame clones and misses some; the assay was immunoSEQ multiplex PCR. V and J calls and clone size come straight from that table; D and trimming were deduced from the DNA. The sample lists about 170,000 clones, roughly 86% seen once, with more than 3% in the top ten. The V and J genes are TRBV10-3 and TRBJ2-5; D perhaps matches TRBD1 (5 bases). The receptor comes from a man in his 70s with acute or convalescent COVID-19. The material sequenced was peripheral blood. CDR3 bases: TGTGCCATCAGTGGACAGTCCCAAGAGACCCAGTACTTC. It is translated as CAISGQSQETQYF.